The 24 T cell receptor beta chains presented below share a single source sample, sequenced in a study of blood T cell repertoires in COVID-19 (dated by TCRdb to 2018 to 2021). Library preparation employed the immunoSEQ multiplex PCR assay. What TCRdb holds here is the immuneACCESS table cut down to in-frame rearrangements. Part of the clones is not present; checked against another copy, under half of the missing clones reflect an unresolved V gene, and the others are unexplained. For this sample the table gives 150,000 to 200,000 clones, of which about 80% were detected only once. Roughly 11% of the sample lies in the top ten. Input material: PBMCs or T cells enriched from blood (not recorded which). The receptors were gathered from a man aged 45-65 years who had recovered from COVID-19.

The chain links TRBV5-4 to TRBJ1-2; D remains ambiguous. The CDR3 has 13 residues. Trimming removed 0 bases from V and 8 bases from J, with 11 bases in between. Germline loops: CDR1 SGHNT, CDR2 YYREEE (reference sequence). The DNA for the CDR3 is TGTGCCAGCAGCTTGGACACCTTGAACGGCTACACCTTC. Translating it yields CASSLDTLNGYTF.

The CDR3 bases are TGTGCCAGCAGTTACACCCCGACAGGGGAGCAGTACTTC. This translates into CASSYTPTGEQYF. The chain recombines TRBV6-5 with TRBJ2-7, with TRBD1 matching over 7 bases. The CDR3 length is 13 residues. Trimming removed 2 bases from V and 7 bases from J; junction bases left unmatched: 5. Looked up from germline, CDR1 is MNHEY and CDR2 is SVGAGI.

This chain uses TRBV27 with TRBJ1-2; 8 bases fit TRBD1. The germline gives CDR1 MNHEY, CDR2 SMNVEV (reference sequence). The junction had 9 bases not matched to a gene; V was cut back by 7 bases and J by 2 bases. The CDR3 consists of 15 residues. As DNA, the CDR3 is TGTGCCAGCAAAAGTCGGACAGGGACGAACTATGGCTACACCTTC. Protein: CASKSRTGTNYGYTF.

The CDR3 sequence: CATTEPGLGPQHF. CDR3 nucleotides: TGTGCCACCACTGAACCGGGTTTGGGGCCCCAGCATTTT. The chain uses TRBV7-9 and TRBJ1-5; unclear D gene. The CDR3 contains 13 residues. Looked up from germline, CDR1 is SEHNR and CDR2 is FQNEAQ (reference sequence). Trimming cost V 10 bases and J 9 bases, with 19 bases left between them.

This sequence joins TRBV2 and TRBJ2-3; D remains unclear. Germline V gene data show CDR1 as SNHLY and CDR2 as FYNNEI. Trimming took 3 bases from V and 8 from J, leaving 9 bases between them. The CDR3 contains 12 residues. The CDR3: CASSEAVTTQYF. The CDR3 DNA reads TGTGCCAGCAGTGAGGCGGTGACTACGCAGTATTTT.

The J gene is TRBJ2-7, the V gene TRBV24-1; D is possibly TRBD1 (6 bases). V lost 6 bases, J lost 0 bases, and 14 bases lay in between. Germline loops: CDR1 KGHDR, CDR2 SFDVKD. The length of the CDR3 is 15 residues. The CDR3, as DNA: TGTGCCACCAGTATAGGGGACACGTACTCCTACGAGCAGTACTTC. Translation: CATSIGDTYSYEQYF.

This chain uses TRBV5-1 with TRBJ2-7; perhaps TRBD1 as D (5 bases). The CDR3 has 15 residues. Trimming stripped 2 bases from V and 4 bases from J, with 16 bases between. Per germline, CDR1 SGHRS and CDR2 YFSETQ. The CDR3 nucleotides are TGCGCCAGCAGCTTTCTCTTTCAGGGCCAGTACGAGCAGTACTTC. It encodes CASSFLFQGQYEQYF.

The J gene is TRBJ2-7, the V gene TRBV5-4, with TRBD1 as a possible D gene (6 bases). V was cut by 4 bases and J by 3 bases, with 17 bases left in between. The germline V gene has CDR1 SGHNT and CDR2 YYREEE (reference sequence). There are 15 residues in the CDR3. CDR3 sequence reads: CASSPAPGQIYEQYF. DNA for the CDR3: TGTGCCAGCAGCCCAGCCCCGGGACAAATCTACGAGCAGTACTTC.

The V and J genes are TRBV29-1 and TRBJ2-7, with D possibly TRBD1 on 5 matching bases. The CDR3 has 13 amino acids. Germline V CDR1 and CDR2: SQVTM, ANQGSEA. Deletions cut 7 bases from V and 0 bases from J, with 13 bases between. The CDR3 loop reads CSGKDSFSYEQYF. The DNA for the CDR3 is TGCAGCGGAAAAGACAGCTTCTCCTACGAGCAGTACTTC.

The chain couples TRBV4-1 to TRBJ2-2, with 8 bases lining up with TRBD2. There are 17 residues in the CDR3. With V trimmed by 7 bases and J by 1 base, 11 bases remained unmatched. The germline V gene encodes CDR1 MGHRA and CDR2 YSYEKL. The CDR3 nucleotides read TGCGCCAGCACCCACATTCGAGCGGGAGTGAACACCGGGGAGCTGTTTTTT. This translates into CASTHIRAGVNTGELFF.

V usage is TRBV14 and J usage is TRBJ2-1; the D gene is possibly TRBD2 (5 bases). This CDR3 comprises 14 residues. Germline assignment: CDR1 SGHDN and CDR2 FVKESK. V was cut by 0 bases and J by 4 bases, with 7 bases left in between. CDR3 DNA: TGTGCCAGCAGCCAAGAAGGACTTTACAATGAGCAGTTCTTC. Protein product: CASSQEGLYNEQFF.

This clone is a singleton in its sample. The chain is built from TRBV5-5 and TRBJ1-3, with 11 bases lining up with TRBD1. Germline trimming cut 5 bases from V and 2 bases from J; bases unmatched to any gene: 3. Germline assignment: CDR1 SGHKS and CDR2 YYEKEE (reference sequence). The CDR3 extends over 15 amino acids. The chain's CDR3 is CASRQGQGAGNTIYF. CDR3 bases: TGTGCCAGCAGGCAGGGACAGGGGGCTGGAAACACCATATATTTT.

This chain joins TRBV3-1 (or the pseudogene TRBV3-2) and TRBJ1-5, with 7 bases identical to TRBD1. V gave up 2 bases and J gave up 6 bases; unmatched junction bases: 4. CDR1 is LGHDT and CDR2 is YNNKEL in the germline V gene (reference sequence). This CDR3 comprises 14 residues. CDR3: CASSQNRGGQPQHF. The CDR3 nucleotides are TGTGCCAGCAGCCAAAACAGGGGCGGTCAGCCCCAGCATTTT.

CDR3 nucleotide sequence: TGTGCCAGCAGCGTCGCGTCGGGACAGGGAGCAAGCTACACCTTC. Translated, it gives CASSVASGQGASYTF. The chain uses TRBV7-9 and TRBJ1-2; 9 bases line up with TRBD1. The CDR3 is made up of 15 amino acids. Trimming took 5 bases from V and 9 from J; bases not matched to a gene: 13. In germline, CDR1 is SEHNR, CDR2 FQNEAQ (reference sequence).

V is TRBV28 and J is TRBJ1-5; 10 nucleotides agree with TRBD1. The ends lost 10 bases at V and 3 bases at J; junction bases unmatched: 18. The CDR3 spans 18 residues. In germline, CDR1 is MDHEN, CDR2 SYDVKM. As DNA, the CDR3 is TGTGCCACGGGACCGGGACAGGGGAACCCATACTACAATCAGCCCCAGCATTTT. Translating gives CATGPGQGNPYYNQPQHF. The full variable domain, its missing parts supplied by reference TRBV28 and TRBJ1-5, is DVKVTQSSRYLVKRTGEKVFLECVQDMDHENMFWYRQDPGLGLRLIYFSYDVKMKEKGDIPEGYSVSREKKERFSLILESASTNQTSMYLCATGPGQGNPYYNQPQHFGDGTRLSIL.

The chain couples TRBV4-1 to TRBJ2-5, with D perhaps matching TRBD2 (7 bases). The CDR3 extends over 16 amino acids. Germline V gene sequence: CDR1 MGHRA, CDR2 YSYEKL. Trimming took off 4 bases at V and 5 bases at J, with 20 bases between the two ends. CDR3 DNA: TGCGCCAGCAGCCCCCACGGGGGCGGGGGCGGGGAGACCCAGTACTTC. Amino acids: CASSPHGGGGGETQYF.

CDR3 sequence reads: CASKWGQGVNEQFF. CDR3 coding DNA: TGCGCCAGCAAATGGGGACAGGGCGTAAATGAGCAGTTCTTC. V usage is TRBV5-1 and J usage is TRBJ2-1, with 9 bases matching TRBD1. The CDR3 length is 14 residues. The J segment lost 7 bases and the V segment lost 6 bases, leaving 8 bases of the junction unmatched. CDR1 and CDR2 (germline): SGHRS, YFSETQ.

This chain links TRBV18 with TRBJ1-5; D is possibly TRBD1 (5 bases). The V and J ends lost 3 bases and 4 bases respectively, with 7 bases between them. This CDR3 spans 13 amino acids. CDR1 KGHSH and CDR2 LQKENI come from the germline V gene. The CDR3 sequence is CASSPRQNQPQHF. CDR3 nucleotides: TGTGCCAGCTCACCGAGACAGAATCAGCCCCAGCATTTT.

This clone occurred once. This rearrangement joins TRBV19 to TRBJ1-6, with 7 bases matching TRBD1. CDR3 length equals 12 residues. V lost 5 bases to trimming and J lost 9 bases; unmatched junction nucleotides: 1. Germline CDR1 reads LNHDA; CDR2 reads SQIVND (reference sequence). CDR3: CASSGDSSPLHF. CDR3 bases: TGTGCCAGTAGTGGGGACAGTTCACCCCTCCACTTT.

CDR3 region: CASSLGGELEQYF. CDR3 bases: TGTGCCAGCAGCTTGGGGGGGGAACTCGAGCAGTACTTC. J is TRBJ2-7 and V is TRBV11-2; 7 bases line up with TRBD2. This CDR3 region has 13 residues. V shed 3 bases, J shed 6 bases, and the junction held 5 bases outside the gene matches. Germline V CDR1 and CDR2: SGHAT, FQNNGV.

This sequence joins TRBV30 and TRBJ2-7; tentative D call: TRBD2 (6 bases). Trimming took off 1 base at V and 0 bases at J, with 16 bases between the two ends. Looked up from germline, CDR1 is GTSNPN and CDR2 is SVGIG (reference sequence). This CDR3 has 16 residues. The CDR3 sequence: CAWSGRRDRSSYEQYF. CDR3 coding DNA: TGTGCCTGGAGTGGACGGCGGGACCGCAGCTCCTACGAGCAGTACTTC.

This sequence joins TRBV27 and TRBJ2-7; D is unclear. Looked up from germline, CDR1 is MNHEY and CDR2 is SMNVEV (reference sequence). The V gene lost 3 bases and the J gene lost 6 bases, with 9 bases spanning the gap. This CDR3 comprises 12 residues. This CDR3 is CASSFVGLEQYF. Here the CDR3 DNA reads TGTGCCAGCAGTTTCGTTGGGCTCGAGCAGTACTTC.

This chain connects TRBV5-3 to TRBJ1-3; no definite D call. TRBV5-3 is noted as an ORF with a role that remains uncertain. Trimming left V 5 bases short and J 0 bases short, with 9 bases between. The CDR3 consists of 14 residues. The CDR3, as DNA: TGTGCCAGAAGTTTCTCGCGCTCTGGAAACACCATATATTTT. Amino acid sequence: CARSFSRSGNTIYF.

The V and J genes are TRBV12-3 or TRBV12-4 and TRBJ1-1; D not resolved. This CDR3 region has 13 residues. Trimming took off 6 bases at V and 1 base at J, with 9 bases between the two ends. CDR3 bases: TGTGCCAGCAGCCTAGCGGCGAACACTGAAGCTTTCTTT. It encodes CASSLAANTEAFF.